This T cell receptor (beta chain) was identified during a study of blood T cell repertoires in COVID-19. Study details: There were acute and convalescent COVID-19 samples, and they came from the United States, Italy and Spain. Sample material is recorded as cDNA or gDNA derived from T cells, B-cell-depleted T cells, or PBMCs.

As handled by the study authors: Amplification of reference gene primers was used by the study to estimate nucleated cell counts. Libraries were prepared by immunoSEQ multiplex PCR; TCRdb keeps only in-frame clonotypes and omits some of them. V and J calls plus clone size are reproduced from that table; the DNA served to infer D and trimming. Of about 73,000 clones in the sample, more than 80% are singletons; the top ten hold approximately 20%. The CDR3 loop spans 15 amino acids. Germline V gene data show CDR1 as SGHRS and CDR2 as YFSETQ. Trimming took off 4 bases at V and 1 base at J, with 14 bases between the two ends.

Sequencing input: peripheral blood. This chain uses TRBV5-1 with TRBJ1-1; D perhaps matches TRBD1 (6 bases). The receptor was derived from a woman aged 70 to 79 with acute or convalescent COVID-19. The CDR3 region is CASSLIGQQNTEAFF. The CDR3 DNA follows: TGCGCCAGCAGCCTGATCGGACAGCAGAACACTGAAGCTTTCTTT.